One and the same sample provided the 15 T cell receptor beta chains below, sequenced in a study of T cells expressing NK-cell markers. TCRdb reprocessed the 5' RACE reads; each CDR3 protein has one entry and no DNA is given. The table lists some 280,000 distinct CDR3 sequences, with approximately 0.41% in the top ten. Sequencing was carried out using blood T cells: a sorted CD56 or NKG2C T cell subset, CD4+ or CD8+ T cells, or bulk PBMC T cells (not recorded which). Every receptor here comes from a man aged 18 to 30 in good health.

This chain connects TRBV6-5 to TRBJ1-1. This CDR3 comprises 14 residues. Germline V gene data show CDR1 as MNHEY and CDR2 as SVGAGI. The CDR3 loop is CASSSRAANTEAFF.

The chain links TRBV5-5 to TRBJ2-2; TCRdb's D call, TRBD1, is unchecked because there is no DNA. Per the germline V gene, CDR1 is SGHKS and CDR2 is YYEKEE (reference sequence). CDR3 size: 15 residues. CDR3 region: CASSRRGTDTGELFF.

The CDR3 loop reads CSGRRGTDTQYF. The chain employs TRBV29-1 and TRBJ2-3; TCRdb designates TRBD2, a call that cannot be tested without DNA. The germline V gene encodes CDR1 SQVTM and CDR2 ANQGSEA. The CDR3 runs to 12 residues.

The chain's CDR3 is CSGKTAGGLNTGELFF. V gene TRBV29-1 combines with J gene TRBJ2-2; TCRdb picks TRBD2, but there is no DNA to check that call. CDR1 is SQVTM and CDR2 is ANQGSEA in the germline V gene. The length of the CDR3 is 16 residues.

The CDR3 protein is CASSLWDMYGYTF. The J gene is TRBJ1-2, the V gene TRBV11-3; the TCRdb D gene call, TRBD1, has no DNA to confirm it. From germline, CDR1 is SGHNT and CDR2 YENEEA. The CDR3 runs to 13 residues.

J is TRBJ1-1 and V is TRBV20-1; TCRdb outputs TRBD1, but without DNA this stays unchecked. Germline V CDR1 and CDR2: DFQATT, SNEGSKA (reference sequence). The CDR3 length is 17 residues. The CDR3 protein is CSAGRQGQGLRNTEAFF.

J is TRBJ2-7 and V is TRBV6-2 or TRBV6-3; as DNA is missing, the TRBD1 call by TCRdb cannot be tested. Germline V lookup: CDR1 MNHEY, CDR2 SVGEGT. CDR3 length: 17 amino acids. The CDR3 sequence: CASSYESGIPRSYEQYF.

The CDR3 protein is CASSGTLGNIQYF. V usage is TRBV11-2 and J usage is TRBJ2-4; TCRdb returns TRBD1, unconfirmable since there is no DNA. CDR3 length: 13 amino acids. The germline V gene encodes CDR1 SGHAT and CDR2 FQNNGV.

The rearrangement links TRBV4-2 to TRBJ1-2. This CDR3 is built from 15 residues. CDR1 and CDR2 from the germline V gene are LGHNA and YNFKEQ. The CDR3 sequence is CASSQDYRKDYGYTF.

CDR3 protein: CASSEEIAGVYGYTF. The chain joins TRBV6-1 to TRBJ1-2; the D call of TRBD1 rests on TCRdb alone, since no DNA is present to check it. The V gene's germline CDR1 is MNHNS and CDR2 SASEGT. The CDR3 totals 15 residues.

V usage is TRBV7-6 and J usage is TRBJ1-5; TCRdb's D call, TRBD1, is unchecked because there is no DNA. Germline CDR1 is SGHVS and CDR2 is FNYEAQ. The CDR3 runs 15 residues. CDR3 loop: CASSLGPWYNQPQHF.

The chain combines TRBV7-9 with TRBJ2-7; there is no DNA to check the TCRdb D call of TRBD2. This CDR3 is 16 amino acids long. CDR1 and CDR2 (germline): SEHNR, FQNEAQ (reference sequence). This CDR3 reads CASSSGWREFSYEQYF. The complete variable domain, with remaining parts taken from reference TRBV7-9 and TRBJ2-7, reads DTGVSQNPRHKITKRGQNVTFRCDPISEHNRLYWYRQTLGQGPEFLTYFQNEAQLEKSRLLSDRFSAERPKGSFSTLEIQRTEQGDSAMYLCASSSGWREFSYEQYFGPGTRLTVT.

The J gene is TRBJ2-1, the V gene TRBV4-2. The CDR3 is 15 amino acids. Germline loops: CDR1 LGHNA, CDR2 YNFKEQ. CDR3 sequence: CASSQGVASYNEQFF.

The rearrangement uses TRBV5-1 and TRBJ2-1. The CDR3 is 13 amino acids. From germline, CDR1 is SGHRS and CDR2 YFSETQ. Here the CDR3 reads CASSLELPNEQFF.

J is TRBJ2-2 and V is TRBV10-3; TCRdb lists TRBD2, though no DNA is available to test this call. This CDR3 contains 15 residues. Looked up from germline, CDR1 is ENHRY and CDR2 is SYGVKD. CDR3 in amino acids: CAISGSGRVTGELFF.